This T cell receptor beta chain was sequenced for a study of cytomegalovirus exposure and HLA in healthy donors. Findings and limits, study-wide: Later analysis revealed greater clonal expansion in HLA-associated TCR beta chains than in equally common others. Cytomegalovirus status, reportedly, was diagnosed with high specificity and sensitivity by the classifier.

The V segment lost 5 bases and the J segment 3 bases; nucleotides outside the gene matches: 4. Germline CDR1 reads SGHVS; CDR2 reads FQNEAQ. The CDR3 sequence is 15 residues long. Concerning this clone: Its antigen is unknown.

The PCR had 60 Vbeta and 13 Jbeta primers. Per the authors' pipeline: In a later analysis, of 79 million or so unique beta chains, roughly 9.9 million appeared in at least two donors. Data came from immunoSEQ multiplex PCR; TCRdb stores just in-frame clones and leaves some out. V and J calls and clone size are those listed in that table; D and trimming were worked out from the DNA. Here the sample spans some 150,000 clones, around 85% being singletons. The genes are TRBV7-8 and TRBJ1-1, with 12 bases that match TRBD1. Sample: PBMCs. This TCR was recovered from a woman aged 30 to 39 in good health and CMV-seronegative. CDR3 amino acids: CASSGRDRGHTEAFF. The CDR3 DNA sequence: TGTGCCAGCAGCGGCCGGGACAGGGGGCACACTGAAGCTTTCTTT.